This T cell receptor beta chain was documented in a study of blood T cell repertoires in COVID-19. As for the study in general: The origin of the acute and convalescent COVID-19 samples was the United States, Italy and Spain.

The CDR3 contains 15 residues. Germline assignment: CDR1 LGHDT and CDR2 YNNKEL (reference sequence). Between the trimmed V and J ends, which lost 2 bases and 5 bases, there was a span of 13 bases. This clone was recorded a few times. Authors' methods: Reference gene primer amplification yielded estimated nucleated cell counts. TCRdb's copy holds only in-frame clones and misses some; the assay was immunoSEQ multiplex PCR. Clone size and the V and J calls come from that table; the DNA yielded D and trimming. Of about 130,000 clones listed, about 88% are singletons. The sequence was obtained from a woman older than 75 with acute or convalescent COVID-19. This sequence joins TRBV3-1 (or the pseudogene TRBV3-2) and TRBJ2-1, with D maybe TRBD2 (6 bases). The sequenced sample was peripheral blood. The DNA of the CDR3 is TGTGCCAGCAGCCAAAGGGGCGGGGCCCACAATGAGCAGTTCTTC. This encodes CASSQRGGAHNEQFF.